These 32 T cell receptor beta chains were sequenced from one sample in a study of CD8+ T cells in alopecia areata. Following extraction, RNA underwent reverse transcription to cDNA, which served as the sequencing template. Libraries were prepared by immunoSEQ multiplex PCR; TCRdb keeps only in-frame clonotypes and omits some of them. Among 140,000 or so clones, around two thirds were seen once, and the ten largest hold 36%. Sequenced input: CD8+ T cells sorted from blood. The receptors were sampled from a human donor in good health.

This clone showed up just a few times. The rearrangement uses TRBV30 and TRBJ1-2; D unresolved. Looked up from germline, CDR1 is GTSNPN and CDR2 is SVGIG (reference sequence). Trimming removed 4 bases from V and 4 bases from J, with 13 bases in between. This CDR3 is 13 amino acids long. The CDR3 DNA follows: TGTGCCTGGATGGTAGGATCAGGCTATGGCTACACCTTC. Protein sequence: CAWMVGSGYGYTF.

This sequence joins TRBV4-1 and TRBJ2-7; D remains unclear. The V end was cut by 0 bases, the J end by 5 bases, with 14 bases between. The CDR3 is made up of 15 amino acids. Germline V gene sequence: CDR1 MGHRA, CDR2 YSYEKL. The CDR3 spells CASSQEAPPRDEQYF. CDR3 nucleotides: TGCGCCAGCAGCCAAGAGGCACCACCAAGGGACGAGCAGTACTTC.

DNA for the CDR3: TGTGCCAGTAGTATGGTGGCGGGAGACTACAATGAGCAGTTCTTC. Residues: CASSMVAGDYNEQFF. V and J are TRBV19 and TRBJ2-1; 7 positions agree with TRBD2. The CDR3 has 15 residues. Germline CDR1 reads LNHDA; CDR2 reads SQIVND (reference sequence). Trimming took 3 bases from V and 3 from J; bases not matched to a gene: 5.

The chain recombines TRBV29-1 with TRBJ2-7, with unresolved D. V shed 3 bases and J shed 3 bases, with 9 bases lying between them. The CDR3 runs 12 residues. Germline V gene lookup returns CDR1 SQVTM and CDR2 ANQGSEA. This CDR3 is CSVEVPGYEQYF. Here the CDR3 DNA reads TGCAGCGTTGAGGTGCCTGGCTACGAGCAGTACTTC.

This clone was counted a few times. This rearrangement joins TRBV30 to TRBJ2-4; no firm D call. Germline V gene sequence: CDR1 GTSNPN, CDR2 SVGIG (reference sequence). The CDR3 consists of 13 residues. Trimming cost V 2 bases and J 1 base, with 6 bases left between them. DNA for the CDR3: TGTGCCTGGAGTCCCCCTGCCAAAAACATTCAGTACTTC. This translates into CAWSPPAKNIQYF.

This sequence joins TRBV27 and TRBJ2-3; D gene uncertain. Germline-derived CDR1 and CDR2 are MNHEY and SMNVEV (reference sequence). The V end lost 1 base, the J end lost 5 bases, and 7 bases lay between the germline ends. This CDR3 has 13 residues. The CDR3 nucleotides are TGTGCCAGCAGTTTATGGCCTCAAGATACGCAGTATTTT. It specifies CASSLWPQDTQYF.

The chain recombines TRBV4-2 with TRBJ1-1; no clear D gene. This CDR3 has 14 residues. Trimming pared 0 bases from V and 5 bases from J, leaving 10 bases between. Germline lookup yields CDR1 LGHNA and CDR2 YNFKEQ. The CDR3 DNA is TGTGCCAGCAGCCAAGATGGAGGGAAGACTGAAGCTTTCTTT. Amino acids: CASSQDGGKTEAFF.

The rearrangement joins TRBV29-1 to TRBJ2-7, with 8 bases identical to TRBD2. This CDR3 spans 15 amino acids. From germline, CDR1 is SQVTM and CDR2 ANQGSEA. After removal of 0 bases from V and 4 bases from J, the junction contained 8 bases not matched to a gene. The CDR3 DNA is TGCAGCGTTGAAGATGATAGCGGGAAGCAATACGAGCAGTACTTC. Its protein product is CSVEDDSGKQYEQYF.

This clone occurred a few times. This chain uses TRBV6-1 with TRBJ1-6; D not certain. Looked up from germline, CDR1 is MNHNS and CDR2 is SASEGT. Between the trimmed V and J ends, which lost 7 bases and 8 bases, there was a span of 3 bases. The CDR3 has 10 residues. CDR3: CASTDSPLHF. The DNA of the CDR3 is TGTGCCAGCACCGATTCACCCCTCCACTTT.

The rearrangement uses TRBV29-1 and TRBJ2-7; 12 nucleotides agree with TRBD2. The CDR3 contains 15 residues. The trim removed 4 bases at V and 3 bases at J, leaving 7 bases unmatched. Germline V lookup: CDR1 SQVTM, CDR2 ANQGSEA. In DNA form, the CDR3 reads TGCAGCGTTGGCGGGCTAGCGGGAGGGCTCTACGAGCAGTACTTC. This codes for CSVGGLAGGLYEQYF.

V and J are TRBV29-1 and TRBJ2-1; 9 positions agree with TRBD2. Germline loops: CDR1 SQVTM, CDR2 ANQGSEA. Germline trimming cut 7 bases from V and 6 bases from J; bases unmatched to any gene: 7. The CDR3 is 13 amino acids. CDR3 bases: TGCAGCGCAAGGACTAGCGAGCTCAATGAGCAGTTCTTC. The encoded protein is CSARTSELNEQFF.

The rearrangement links TRBV20-1 to TRBJ1-2, with D tentatively TRBD1 (5 bases). CDR1 DFQATT and CDR2 SNEGSKA come from the germline V gene (reference sequence). The CDR3 runs 11 residues. The germline V and J ends were trimmed by 6 bases and 8 bases, with 13 bases remaining between them. CDR3: CSAVGREGYTF. The CDR3 bases are TGCAGTGCAGTGGGGCGTGAAGGCTACACCTTC.

The rearrangement uses TRBV30 and TRBJ2-7; 8 bases are shared with TRBD1. Germline-derived CDR1 and CDR2 are GTSNPN and SVGIG (reference sequence). This CDR3 region has 14 residues. Losses at the gene ends were 1 base for V and 5 bases for J; bases not matched to a gene: 7. The CDR3 here is CAWSGATGDDEQYF. In nucleotides, the CDR3 is TGTGCCTGGAGTGGAGCGACAGGGGACGACGAGCAGTACTTC.

The CDR3 protein is CASSPSVTYEQYF. The CDR3, as DNA: TGCGCCAGCAGCCCGAGCGTTACCTACGAGCAGTACTTC. J is TRBJ2-7 and V is TRBV5-1; D gene ambiguous. Deletions cut 4 bases from V and 2 bases from J, with 10 bases between. The CDR3 totals 13 residues. Germline-derived CDR1 and CDR2 are SGHRS and YFSETQ.

The V gene is TRBV19, the J gene TRBJ2-1; a weak D match, TRBD2 (5 bases). The CDR3 extends over 15 amino acids. The V end lost 5 bases, the J end lost 4 bases, and 15 bases lay between the germline ends. Germline-derived CDR1 and CDR2 are LNHDA and SQIVND (reference sequence). Here the CDR3 DNA reads TGTGCCAGTAGTGCCTTTGGAGGCTCGTACAATGAGCAGTTCTTC. Translated, it gives CASSAFGGSYNEQFF.

J is TRBJ2-5 and V is TRBV15; TRBD2 matches at 8 bases. Losses at the gene ends were 3 bases for V and 2 bases for J; bases not matched to a gene: 2. The CDR3 is 14 residues long. Germline V lookup: CDR1 LNHNV, CDR2 YYDKDF (reference sequence). The CDR3 protein is CATSSTSGQETQYF. CDR3 sequence (DNA): TGTGCCACCAGCAGCACTAGCGGACAAGAGACCCAGTACTTC.

The V gene is TRBV15, the J gene TRBJ2-7, with 7 bases lining up with TRBD1. V was clipped by 3 bases and J by 3 bases; unmatched bases: 11. This CDR3 comprises 16 residues. Germline loops: CDR1 LNHNV, CDR2 YYDKDF (reference sequence). CDR3 in DNA: TGTGCCACCAGCAGGCTACCTGGACAGGACGGCTACGAGCAGTACTTC. Protein sequence: CATSRLPGQDGYEQYF.

V is TRBV27 and J is TRBJ2-1; 11 bases are shared with TRBD2. This CDR3 spans 15 amino acids. V shed 4 bases and J 7 bases; nucleotides not matched to a gene: 6. Per the germline V gene, CDR1 is MNHEY and CDR2 is SMNVEV (reference sequence). The CDR3 bases are TGTGCCAGCAGTTGGGTAGCGGGAGGGGTTAATGAGCAGTTCTTC. Protein product: CASSWVAGGVNEQFF.

The rearrangement joins TRBV13 to TRBJ2-7; tentatively, D is TRBD2 (7 bases). Germline CDR1 is PRHDT and CDR2 is FYEKMQ (reference sequence). Trimming left V 3 bases short and J 7 bases short, with 16 bases between. CDR3 length: 14 residues. CDR3 amino acids: CASSLGAGVREQYF. CDR3 sequence (DNA): TGTGCCAGCAGCTTGGGGGCGGGAGTGCGAGAGCAGTACTTC.

This clone has just a few counts. V usage is TRBV30 and J usage is TRBJ1-2, with TRBD1 as a possible D gene (6 bases). Trimming cost V 5 bases and J 4 bases, with 17 bases left between them. CDR3 length: 14 amino acids. The germline gives CDR1 GTSNPN, CDR2 SVGIG (reference sequence). The CDR3 loop is CAWLRDIWLYGYTF. The CDR3 coding sequence is TGTGCCTGGCTGCGGGACATCTGGCTCTATGGCTACACCTTC.

Notes on this clone: Relative to the germline gene, one junction end is altered; a read error may explain this. This chain connects TRBV6-5 to TRBJ1-2; TRBD1 matches 8 bases. In germline, CDR1 is MNHEY, CDR2 SVGAGI. The CDR3 has 13 amino acids. In DNA, the CDR3 is TGTGCCAGCAGTTACCGACCGGGACAGGATCATCACTTC. Protein: CASSYRPGQDHHF.

In this sample, this clone turned up once. The chain is built from TRBV30 and TRBJ2-3; D not certain. Germline V gives CDR1 GTSNPN, CDR2 SVGIG (reference sequence). V was cut by 2 bases and J by 2 bases, with 17 bases left in between. The CDR3 covers 16 residues. The CDR3: CAWSHTPLGHTDTQYF. CDR3 bases: TGTGCCTGGAGTCACACCCCCCTGGGCCACACAGATACGCAGTATTTT.

This clone was found a few times. J is TRBJ2-3 and V is TRBV29-1; 10 bases agree with TRBD2. V gave up 0 bases and J gave up 2 bases; unmatched junction bases: 8. The CDR3 covers 17 residues. Per germline, CDR1 SQVTM and CDR2 ANQGSEA. CDR3 sequence: CSVEDLEGLAATDTQYF. CDR3 coding DNA: TGCAGCGTTGAAGATTTAGAAGGACTAGCGGCCACAGATACGCAGTATTTT.

The V and J genes are TRBV29-1 and TRBJ1-1; TRBD1 might be the D (5 bases). The CDR3 totals 13 residues. Trimming stripped 7 bases from V and 4 bases from J, with 16 bases between. Germline CDR1 is SQVTM and CDR2 is ANQGSEA. The CDR3 protein is CSGGAGGGTEAFF. CDR3 nucleotide sequence: TGCAGCGGCGGGGCGGGGGGAGGCACTGAAGCTTTCTTT.

The chain joins TRBV12-5 to TRBJ2-1, with no clear D. V lost 4 bases, J lost 5 bases, and 3 bases lay in between. CDR3 length: 11 residues. CDR1 and CDR2 from the germline V gene are LGHNT and FRNRAP. The CDR3 DNA reads as TGTGCTAGTGGTTGGAACAATGAGCAGTTCTTC. As protein: CASGWNNEQFF.

Written as DNA, the CDR3 is TGTGCCAGCAGCGAGGGCCCGGGAGGGTCGGACATTCAGTACTTC. This translates into CASSEGPGGSDIQYF. The rearrangement uses TRBV6-5 and TRBJ2-4, with 8 nucleotides matching TRBD2. The CDR3 is 15 amino acids. Per the germline V gene, CDR1 is MNHEY and CDR2 is SVGAGI. V dropped 6 bases and J dropped 8; count of bases not matched to a gene: 12.

The chain carries TRBV13 and TRBJ2-1; 7 bases agree with TRBD2. This CDR3 spans 13 amino acids. V lost 6 bases and J lost 5; bases outside the gene matches: 4. Germline V gene lookup returns CDR1 PRHDT and CDR2 FYEKMQ (reference sequence). The CDR3 DNA follows: TGTGCCAGCAGGGGCGGGAGCCACAATGAGCAGTTCTTC. Protein: CASRGGSHNEQFF. The full variable domain, rest sourced from reference TRBV13 and TRBJ2-1, is AAGVIQSPRHLIKEKRETATLKCYPIPRHDTVYWYQQGPGQDPQFLISFYEKMQSDKGSIPDRFSAQQFSDYHSELNMSSLELGDSALYFCASRGGSHNEQFFGPGTRLTVL.

The V gene is TRBV9, the J gene TRBJ1-2, with 8 bases matching TRBD1. This CDR3 contains 15 residues. CDR1 is SGDLS, CDR2 YYNGEE, per germline. After removal of 2 bases from V and 4 bases from J, the junction contained 7 bases not matched to a gene. CDR3 bases: TGTGCCAGCAGCGTGGCGGACAGGGCCGGCTATGGCTACACCTTC. This translates into CASSVADRAGYGYTF.

This chain uses TRBV29-1 with TRBJ2-2, with TRBD2 matching over 8 bases. CDR1 and CDR2 (germline): SQVTM, ANQGSEA. The CDR3 spans 14 residues. V shed 6 bases and J 3 bases; nucleotides not matched to a gene: 6. In DNA form, the CDR3 reads TGCAGCGTGGCGACTAGCGAATACACCGGGGAGCTGTTTTTT. This encodes CSVATSEYTGELFF.

V gene TRBV6-5 combines with J gene TRBJ1-2, with 8 bases identical to TRBD1. From germline, CDR1 is MNHEY and CDR2 SVGAGI. This CDR3 has 13 amino acids. Trimming cost V 4 bases and J 8 bases; bases outside gene matches: 6. DNA of the CDR3: TGTGCCAGCAGTTGGACAGGGTCAGACGGCTACACCTTC. It is translated as CASSWTGSDGYTF.

This clone was recorded a few times. The chain has TRBV7-8 and TRBJ2-2, with no clear D. The germline V and J ends were trimmed by 1 base and 0 bases, with 6 bases remaining between them. Per germline, CDR1 SGHVS and CDR2 FQNEAQ. This CDR3 contains 15 residues. The CDR3 coding sequence is TGTGCCAGCAGCTTAGGGGCAACGAACACCGGGGAGCTGTTTTTT. It encodes CASSLGATNTGELFF.

The V gene is TRBV7-2, the J gene TRBJ1-1; 8 bases match TRBD1. Germline CDR1 SGHTA, CDR2 FQGNSA. J lost 5 bases, V lost 5 bases, and 1 base had no gene match. The CDR3 extends over 12 amino acids. The DNA of the CDR3 is TGTGCCAGCAGCCGGACAGGGACTGAAGCTTTCTTT. This sequence encodes CASSRTGTEAFF.